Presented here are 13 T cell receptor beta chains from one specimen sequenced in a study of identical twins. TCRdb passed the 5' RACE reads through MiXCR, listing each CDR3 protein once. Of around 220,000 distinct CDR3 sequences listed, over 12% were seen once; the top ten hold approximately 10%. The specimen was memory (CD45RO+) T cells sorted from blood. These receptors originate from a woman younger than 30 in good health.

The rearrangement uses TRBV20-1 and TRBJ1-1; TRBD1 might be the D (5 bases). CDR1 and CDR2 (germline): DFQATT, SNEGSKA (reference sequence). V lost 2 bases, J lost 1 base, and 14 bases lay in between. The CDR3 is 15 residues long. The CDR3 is CSARNQGVANTEAFF. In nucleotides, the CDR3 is TGCAGTGCTAGAAACCAGGGTGTGGCGAACACTGAAGCTTTCTTT.

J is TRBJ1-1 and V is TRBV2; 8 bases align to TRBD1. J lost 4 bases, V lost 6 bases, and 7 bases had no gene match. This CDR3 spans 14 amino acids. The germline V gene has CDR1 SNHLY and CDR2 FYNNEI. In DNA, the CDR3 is TGTGCCAGCAGCAAGCAGGGGGCTGGCACTGAAGCTTTCTTT. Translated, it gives CASSKQGAGTEAFF. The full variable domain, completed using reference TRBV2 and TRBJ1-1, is EPEVTQTPSHQVTQMGQEVILRCVPISNHLYFYWYRQILGQKVEFLVSFYNNEISEKSEIFDDQFSVERPDGSNFTLKIRSTKLEDSAMYFCASSKQGAGTEAFFGQGTRLTVV.

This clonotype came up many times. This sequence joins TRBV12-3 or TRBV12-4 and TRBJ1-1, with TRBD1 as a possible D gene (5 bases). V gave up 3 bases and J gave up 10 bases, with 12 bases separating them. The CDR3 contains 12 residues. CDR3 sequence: CASSFGAGTAFF. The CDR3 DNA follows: TGTGCCAGCAGTTTCGGGGCAGGGACAGCTTTCTTT.

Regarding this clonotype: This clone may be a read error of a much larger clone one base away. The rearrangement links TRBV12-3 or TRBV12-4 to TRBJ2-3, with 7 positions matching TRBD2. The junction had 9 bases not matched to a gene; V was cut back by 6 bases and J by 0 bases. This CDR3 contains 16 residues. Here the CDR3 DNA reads TGTGCCAGCAGAGGAGGGACTACCCCTAGCACAGATACGCAGTATTTT. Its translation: CASRGGTTPSTDTQYF.

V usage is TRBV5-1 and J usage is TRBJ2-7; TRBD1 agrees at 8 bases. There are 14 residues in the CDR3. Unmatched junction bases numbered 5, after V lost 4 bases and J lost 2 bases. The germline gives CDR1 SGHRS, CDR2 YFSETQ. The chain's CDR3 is CASSLTGAPYEQYF. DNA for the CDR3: TGCGCCAGCAGCCTGACAGGGGCCCCCTACGAGCAGTACTTC.

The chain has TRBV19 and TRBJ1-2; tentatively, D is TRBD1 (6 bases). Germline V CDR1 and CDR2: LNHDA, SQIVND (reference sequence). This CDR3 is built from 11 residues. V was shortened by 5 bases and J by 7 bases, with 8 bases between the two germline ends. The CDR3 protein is CASSQGIGYTF. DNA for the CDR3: TGTGCCAGTAGTCAGGGGATTGGCTACACCTTC.

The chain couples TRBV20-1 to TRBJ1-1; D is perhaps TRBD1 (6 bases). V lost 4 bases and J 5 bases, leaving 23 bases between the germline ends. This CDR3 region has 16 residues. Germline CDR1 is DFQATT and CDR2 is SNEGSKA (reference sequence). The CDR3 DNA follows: TGCAGTGCTACGCGTCCCCTTAGGGGGAGTGATACTGAAGCTTTCTTT. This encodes CSATRPLRGSDTEAFF.

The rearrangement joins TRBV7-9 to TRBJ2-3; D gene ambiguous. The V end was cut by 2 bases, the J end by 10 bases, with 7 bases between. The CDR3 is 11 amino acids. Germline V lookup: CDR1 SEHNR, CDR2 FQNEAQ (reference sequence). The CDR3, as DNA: TGTGCCAGCAGCTTAAGGTTGGCGCAGTATTTT. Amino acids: CASSLRLAQYF.

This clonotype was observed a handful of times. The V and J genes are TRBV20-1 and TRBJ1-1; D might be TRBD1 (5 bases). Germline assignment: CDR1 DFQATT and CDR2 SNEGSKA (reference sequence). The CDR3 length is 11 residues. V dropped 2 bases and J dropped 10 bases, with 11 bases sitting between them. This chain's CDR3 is CSARQGERAFF. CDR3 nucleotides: TGCAGTGCTAGACAGGGAGAGCGAGCTTTCTTT.

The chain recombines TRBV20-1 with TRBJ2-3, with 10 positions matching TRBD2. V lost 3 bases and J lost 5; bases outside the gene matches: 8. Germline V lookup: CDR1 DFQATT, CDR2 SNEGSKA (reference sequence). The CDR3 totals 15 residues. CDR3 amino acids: CSASNSGGALDTQYF. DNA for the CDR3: TGCAGTGCTAGTAACAGCGGGGGGGCCCTAGATACGCAGTATTTT.

CDR3: CASSYSGRGTYEQYF. The CDR3 bases are TGTGCCAGCAGTTACTCAGGCAGGGGCACCTACGAGCAGTACTTC. V is TRBV6-5 and J is TRBJ2-7; possibly TRBD1 for D (6 bases). The CDR3 totals 15 residues. Germline CDR1 MNHEY, CDR2 SVGAGI. V was trimmed by 0 bases and J by 2 bases, leaving 11 bases between them.

In DNA, the CDR3 is TGTGCCAGCTCACCACCCGCGGCGGCTTCGGGAAAGACCCAGTACTTC. Translated, it gives CASSPPAAASGKTQYF. V usage is TRBV18 and J usage is TRBJ2-5, with D possibly matching TRBD2 (5 bases). Trimming removed 0 bases from V and 6 bases from J, with 17 bases in between. The germline V gene has CDR1 KGHSH and CDR2 LQKENI. The CDR3 contains 16 residues.

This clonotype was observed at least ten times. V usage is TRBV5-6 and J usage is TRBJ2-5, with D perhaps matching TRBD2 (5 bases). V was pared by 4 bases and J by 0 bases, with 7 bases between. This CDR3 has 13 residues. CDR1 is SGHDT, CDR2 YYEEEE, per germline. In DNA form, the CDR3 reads TGTGCCAGCAGCCTCGGGAACCAAGAGACCCAGTACTTC. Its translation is CASSLGNQETQYF.